Listed below are T cell receptor beta chains from one sample, sequenced in a study of blood T cell repertoires in COVID-19. Repertoires were generated with immunoSEQ multiplex PCR, while TCRdb's copy carries only in-frame clones and drops some. There are roughly 200,000 clones in the sample; roughly 80% occur only once, and nearly 6% lies in the top ten. The specimen was peripheral blood. The origin of the receptors is a woman between 40 and 55 years old with COVID-19, enrolled during active disease. CDR3s include the opening cysteine and the closing phenylalanine or tryptophan. Fields, in order: V gene, D gene, J gene, clone size, CDR3 DNA, CDR3 protein. The D gene is left open where the match is weak. Only part of the rows carry a size: once, few, many, or a class if the clone is expanded.

v_gene: TRBV12-3/TRBV12-4
d_gene: .
j_gene: TRBJ1-5
abundance: .
CDR3nt: TGTGCCAGCAGTTTGGAGGGGCTTCAGCCCCAGCATTTT
CDR3aa: CASSLEGLQPQHF

v_gene: TRBV19
d_gene: .
j_gene: TRBJ1-5
abundance: .
CDR3nt: TGTGCCAGTAGGACCCGTCCCGGGGGGCAGGCCAATCAGCCCCAGCATTTT
CDR3aa: CASRTRPGGQANQPQHF

v_gene: TRBV5-1
d_gene: TRBD1
j_gene: TRBJ1-5
abundance: .
CDR3nt: TGCGCCAGCAGCTTACGGACAGGGGTCGGTTTAAGGCTAAAGCCCCAGCATTTT
CDR3aa: CASSLRTGVGLRLKPQHF

v_gene: TRBV19
d_gene: .
j_gene: TRBJ2-1
abundance: .
CDR3nt: TGTGCCAGTAGTGTATGGGGGGTCTACAATGAGCAGTTCTTC
CDR3aa: CASSVWGVYNEQFF

v_gene: TRBV5-1
d_gene: .
j_gene: TRBJ2-7
abundance: .
CDR3nt: TGCGCCAGCAGCCTGATCGGCAGGTCCCACGAGCAGTACTTC
CDR3aa: CASSLIGRSHEQYF

v_gene: TRBV9
d_gene: .
j_gene: TRBJ2-7
abundance: .
CDR3nt: TGTGCCAGCAGCGTAGATGTAGGGACACGGAACGAGCAGTACTTC
CDR3aa: CASSVDVGTRNEQYF

v_gene: TRBV10-3
d_gene: TRBD1
j_gene: TRBJ2-6
abundance: once
CDR3nt: TGTGCCATCAGTGAGTCGAGGGACAGGGGATCGTCCGGGGCCAACGTCCTGACTTTC
CDR3aa: CAISESRDRGSSGANVLTF

v_gene: TRBV7-2
d_gene: .
j_gene: TRBJ1-1
abundance: .
CDR3nt: TGTGCCAGCAGCCCAATGGCAGGGATGAACACTGAAGCTTTCTTT
CDR3aa: CASSPMAGMNTEAFF

v_gene: TRBV2
d_gene: .
j_gene: TRBJ2-7
abundance: once
CDR3nt: TGTGCCAGCAGTGAAACCAGCTACGAGCAGTACTTC
CDR3aa: CASSETSYEQYF

v_gene: TRBV24-1
d_gene: .
j_gene: TRBJ1-5
abundance: .
CDR3nt: TGTGCCACCAGTGAGGGGGGTGAGGGTCAGCCCCAGCATTTT
CDR3aa: CATSEGGEGQPQHF

v_gene: TRBV6-4
d_gene: .
j_gene: TRBJ1-5
abundance: .
CDR3nt: TGTGCCAGCAGCGAGTATAGCAATCAGCCCCAGCATTTT
CDR3aa: CASSEYSNQPQHF

v_gene: TRBV30
d_gene: .
j_gene: TRBJ1-4
abundance: .
CDR3nt: TGTGCCTGGGACCAGGGGTCTTATAATGAAAAACTGTTTTTT
CDR3aa: CAWDQGSYNEKLFF

v_gene: TRBV9
d_gene: TRBD1
j_gene: TRBJ2-7
abundance: .
CDR3nt: TGTGCCAGCAGCGTACGACAGGGAGACGGGGAGCAGTACTTC
CDR3aa: CASSVRQGDGEQYF